The T cell receptor beta chain described here comes from a study of blood T cell repertoires in COVID-19. The CDR3 length is 14 residues. Trimming shortened V by 10 bases and J by 1 base, and 17 bases separated the two germline ends. The V gene's germline CDR1 is KGHSH and CDR2 LQKENI. Clones were sequenced by immunoSEQ multiplex PCR, and TCRdb holds only the in-frame ones, with some missing. The sample consists of 350,000 or so clones, around four fifths of them appearing once. This TCR was sampled from a man aged 25-45 years with active or convalescent COVID-19. What was sequenced was peripheral blood. This chain uses TRBV18 with TRBJ2-7, with a tentative D call TRBD1 (6 bases). For the CDR3, the DNA is TGTGCCACCTCCGACACAGGGTTGTCCTACGAGCAGTACTTC. It encodes CATSDTGLSYEQYF.